A single T cell receptor (beta chain) is shown here with its context. Its antigen is unidentified. The record originates from a study of OX40 agonist ivuxolimab in advanced cancers. Notes on the study in general: Specificity for antigen went undetermined in the expanded peripheral T cells.

The method was immunoSEQ multiplex PCR; TCRdb's version includes in-frame clones alone and lacks a portion of them. Of tens of thousands of clones in the sample, approximately 85% are singletons; the top ten hold roughly 11%. Material: CD4+ or CD8+ T cells sorted from blood, obtained in a trial of the OX40 agonist ivuxolimab. This receptor was obtained from an adult with an advanced solid tumor such as melanoma, head and neck, liver or kidney cancer.

CDR3 coding DNA: TGTGCCAGCAGCTATGCCCCGGGACAGGACTATGGCTACACCTTC. Amino acid sequence: CASSYAPGQDYGYTF. This chain connects TRBV7-3 to TRBJ1-2, with 8 bases lining up with TRBD1. The J segment lost 3 bases and the V segment lost 4 bases, leaving 7 bases of the junction unmatched. The CDR3 runs 15 residues. Germline CDR1 SGHTA, CDR2 FQGTGA.